The rows below give T cell receptor beta chains drawn from one sample of a study of radiotherapy plus CTLA-4 blockade in lung cancer. Assay: immunoSEQ multiplex PCR; the TCRdb copy retains only in-frame clones and omits some. Here the sample spans around 37,000 clones, over 70% being singletons. The source was peripheral blood, collected from a patient treated with radiotherapy plus ipilimumab. The receptor source for this set is a human donor with non-small cell lung cancer that progressed on radiotherapy plus ipilimumab. The CDR3 runs from the conserved cysteine through the conserved F or W. Fields, in order: CDR3 protein, CDR3 DNA, clone size, J gene, D gene, V gene. The D gene is left open where the match is weak. Size is omitted from some rows. Given values are once, few, many or a class for expanded clones.

CDR3aa: CASSQGRYTEAFF; CDR3nt: TGTGCCAGCAGTCAAGGCAGATACACTGAAGCTTTCTTT; abundance: .; j_gene: TRBJ1-1; d_gene: .; v_gene: TRBV27
CDR3aa: CASSLPSTSTDTQYF; CDR3nt: TGCGCCAGCAGCCTTCCATCGACTAGCACAGATACGCAGTATTTT; abundance: .; j_gene: TRBJ2-3; d_gene: .; v_gene: TRBV5-1
CDR3aa: CASSPLGQGAGEKLFF; CDR3nt: TGTGCCAGCAGCCCTCTCGGACAGGGGGCTGGAGAAAAACTGTTTTTT; abundance: .; j_gene: TRBJ1-4; d_gene: TRBD1; v_gene: TRBV2
CDR3aa: CASSQDAPSGRPPTDTQYF; CDR3nt: TGCGCCAGCAGCCAAGATGCCCCTAGCGGGAGACCCCCAACAGATACGCAGTATTTT; abundance: .; j_gene: TRBJ2-3; d_gene: TRBD2; v_gene: TRBV4-1
CDR3aa: CASSLGQNQPQHF; CDR3nt: TGTGCCAGCAGCTTGGGTCAGAATCAGCCCCAGCATTTT; abundance: .; j_gene: TRBJ1-5; d_gene: .; v_gene: TRBV5-4
CDR3aa: CASSPGTSTDTQYF; CDR3nt: TGTGCCAGCAGCCCCGGGACTAGCACAGATACGCAGTATTTT; abundance: .; j_gene: TRBJ2-3; d_gene: .; v_gene: TRBV7-3
CDR3aa: CASSLRGYGYTF; CDR3nt: TGTGCCAGCAGCTTGAGGGGCTATGGCTACACCTTC; abundance: .; j_gene: TRBJ1-2; d_gene: .; v_gene: TRBV11-3
CDR3aa: CAWIGQGNTGELFF; CDR3nt: TGTGCCTGGATAGGACAGGGGAACACCGGGGAGCTGTTTTTT; abundance: .; j_gene: TRBJ2-2; d_gene: TRBD1; v_gene: TRBV30
CDR3aa: CASEGVGSYEQYF; CDR3nt: TGTGCCAGCGAAGGGGTTGGGTCCTACGAGCAGTACTTC; abundance: .; j_gene: TRBJ2-7; d_gene: .; v_gene: TRBV2
CDR3aa: CASSLLGQGLGLLQETQYF; CDR3nt: TGTGCCAGCAGTTTACTGGGACAGGGATTGGGGCTTCTACAAGAGACCCAGTACTTC; abundance: .; j_gene: TRBJ2-5; d_gene: TRBD1; v_gene: TRBV28
CDR3aa: CASSIAGAKNIQYF; CDR3nt: TGTGCCAGTAGTATAGCGGGAGCCAAAAACATTCAGTACTTC; abundance: .; j_gene: TRBJ2-4; d_gene: .; v_gene: TRBV19
CDR3aa: CASSSTGSSYNEQFF; CDR3nt: TGTGCCAGCAGCAGCACAGGAAGCTCCTACAATGAGCAGTTCTTC; abundance: .; j_gene: TRBJ2-1; d_gene: .; v_gene: TRBV27
CDR3aa: CASRLGGIPGNTIYF; CDR3nt: TGTGCCAGCAGACTAGGGGGTATACCTGGAAACACCATATATTTT; abundance: .; j_gene: TRBJ1-3; d_gene: .; v_gene: TRBV5-5
CDR3aa: CASSFSSYNEQFF; CDR3nt: TGTGCCAGCAGCTTCTCCTCCTACAATGAGCAGTTCTTC; abundance: .; j_gene: TRBJ2-1; d_gene: .; v_gene: TRBV6-6
CDR3aa: CASSLGQSNTGELFF; CDR3nt: TGTGCCAGCAGCCTCGGACAGTCGAACACCGGGGAGCTGTTTTTT; abundance: .; j_gene: TRBJ2-2; d_gene: .; v_gene: TRBV7-9
CDR3aa: CASSSWTVQETQYF; CDR3nt: TGTGCCAGCAGCTCCTGGACAGTCCAAGAGACCCAGTACTTC; abundance: few; j_gene: TRBJ2-5; d_gene: .; v_gene: TRBV7-9
CDR3aa: CASSVGGQGFEDTQYF; CDR3nt: TGTGCCAGCAGCGTAGGCGGACAGGGGTTTGAAGATACGCAGTATTTT; abundance: .; j_gene: TRBJ2-3; d_gene: TRBD1; v_gene: TRBV9
CDR3aa: CASSLGNTQYF; CDR3nt: TGCGCCAGCAGCTTGGGGAATACGCAGTATTTT; abundance: .; j_gene: TRBJ2-3; d_gene: .; v_gene: TRBV5-1
CDR3aa: CASSLRLSPGLGSYNEQFF; CDR3nt: TGCGCCAGCAGCCTTAGGTTGTCCCCGGGACTAGGCTCCTACAATGAGCAGTTCTTC; abundance: .; j_gene: TRBJ2-1; d_gene: TRBD2; v_gene: TRBV4-1
CDR3aa: CASSFGMVGVRQGSYEQYF; CDR3nt: TGTGCCAGCAGTTTTGGGATGGTTGGTGTTCGTCAGGGGTCCTACGAGCAGTACTTC; abundance: .; j_gene: TRBJ2-7; d_gene: .; v_gene: TRBV28
CDR3aa: CASSLAGGGEQFF; CDR3nt: TGTGCCAGCAGCTTAGCGGGAGGGGGTGAGCAGTTCTTC; abundance: few; j_gene: TRBJ2-1; d_gene: .; v_gene: TRBV7-2
CDR3aa: CASSSNPQGAPIEKLFF; CDR3nt: TGTGCCAGCAGCTCTAACCCACAGGGGGCCCCCATTGAAAAACTGTTTTTT; abundance: .; j_gene: TRBJ1-4; d_gene: TRBD1; v_gene: TRBV7-9
CDR3aa: CASASSYNSPLHF; CDR3nt: TGTGCCAGCGCGAGCTCCTATAATTCACCCCTCCACTTT; abundance: .; j_gene: TRBJ1-6; d_gene: .; v_gene: TRBV19
CDR3aa: CASSPLRDSFTEAFF; CDR3nt: TGTGCCAGTAGTCCGCTTAGGGACAGCTTCACTGAAGCTTTCTTT; abundance: few; j_gene: TRBJ1-1; d_gene: TRBD1; v_gene: TRBV19
CDR3aa: CASSPPLETVLAELFF; CDR3nt: TGTGCCAGCTCACCACCGCTGGAGACAGTATTAGCGGAGCTGTTTTTT; abundance: .; j_gene: TRBJ2-2; d_gene: .; v_gene: TRBV18
CDR3aa: CASSLVPGKLFF; CDR3nt: TGTGCCAGCAGCTTAGTACCCGGTAAACTGTTTTTT; abundance: .; j_gene: TRBJ1-4; d_gene: .; v_gene: TRBV7-9
CDR3aa: CASSLMIGPGASTF; CDR3nt: TGTGCCAGCAGCCTTATGATTGGACCGGGGGCCTCCACCTTC; abundance: .; j_gene: TRBJ1-2; d_gene: .; v_gene: TRBV7-2
CDR3aa: CASSGLAGMSTDTQYF; CDR3nt: TGTGCCAGCAGTGGACTAGCGGGAATGAGCACAGATACGCAGTATTTT; abundance: .; j_gene: TRBJ2-3; d_gene: TRBD2; v_gene: TRBV2
CDR3aa: CASSRGTGGNYGYTF; CDR3nt: TGTGCCAGCAGCCGAGGGACAGGGGGGAACTATGGCTACACCTTC; abundance: .; j_gene: TRBJ1-2; d_gene: TRBD1; v_gene: TRBV7-9
CDR3aa: CASSQGVMAGLDF; CDR3nt: TGTGCCAGCAGCCAAGGGGTGATGGCGGGGCTCGACTTC; abundance: .; j_gene: TRBJ2-7; d_gene: .; v_gene: TRBV7-9
CDR3aa: CASSQETQYF; CDR3nt: TGCGCCAGCAGCCAAGAGACCCAGTACTTC; abundance: .; j_gene: TRBJ2-5; d_gene: .; v_gene: TRBV4-3
CDR3aa: CASSVGLAASTDTQYF; CDR3nt: TGTGCCAGCAGCGTAGGACTAGCGGCTAGCACAGATACGCAGTATTTT; abundance: .; j_gene: TRBJ2-3; d_gene: TRBD2; v_gene: TRBV9
CDR3aa: CASSARGYTEAFF; CDR3nt: TGTGCCAGCAGTGCCCGGGGATACACTGAAGCTTTCTTT; abundance: .; j_gene: TRBJ1-1; d_gene: .; v_gene: TRBV27
CDR3aa: CATSRQGQGGYTF; CDR3nt: TGTGCCACCAGCAGACAGGGGCAGGGAGGCTACACCTTC; abundance: .; j_gene: TRBJ1-2; d_gene: .; v_gene: TRBV15
CDR3aa: CASSLEYNSPLHF; CDR3nt: TGTGCCAGCAGTTTGGAATATAATTCACCCCTCCACTTT; abundance: .; j_gene: TRBJ1-6; d_gene: .; v_gene: TRBV28
CDR3aa: CASSEGDSSGNTIYF; CDR3nt: TGCGCCAGCAGTGAGGGGGACAGCTCTGGAAACACCATATATTTT; abundance: .; j_gene: TRBJ1-3; d_gene: TRBD1; v_gene: TRBV10-2
CDR3aa: CASSWGTGAAGELFF; CDR3nt: TGTGCCAGCAGTTGGGGGACAGGGGCCGCCGGGGAGCTGTTTTTT; abundance: .; j_gene: TRBJ2-2; d_gene: TRBD1; v_gene: TRBV28
CDR3aa: CASSQLRGGRLPQHF; CDR3nt: TGTGCCAGCAGCCAATTACGGGGAGGTAGATTGCCCCAGCATTTT; abundance: .; j_gene: TRBJ1-5; d_gene: .; v_gene: TRBV11-2
CDR3aa: CASSVAASGVDTGELFF; CDR3nt: TGTGCCAGCAGCGTAGCCGCTAGCGGGGTCGACACCGGGGAGCTGTTTTTT; abundance: .; j_gene: TRBJ2-2; d_gene: TRBD2; v_gene: TRBV9
CDR3aa: CASSPDRGYGYTF; CDR3nt: TGTGCCAGCAGTCCCGACAGGGGATATGGCTACACCTTC; abundance: .; j_gene: TRBJ1-2; d_gene: TRBD1; v_gene: TRBV27
CDR3aa: CASSEKGRYSGANVLTF; CDR3nt: TGTGCCAGCAGTGAAAAGGGTCGATACTCTGGGGCCAACGTCCTGACTTTC; abundance: few; j_gene: TRBJ2-6; d_gene: .; v_gene: TRBV6-1
CDR3aa: CASSQREGANTGELFF; CDR3nt: TGCGCCAGCAGCCAGAGGGAGGGGGCGAACACCGGGGAGCTGTTTTTT; abundance: .; j_gene: TRBJ2-2; d_gene: .; v_gene: TRBV4-3
CDR3aa: CASSLERPLNTIYF; CDR3nt: TGTGCCAGCAGCTTAGAACGACCTCTAAACACCATATATTTT; abundance: .; j_gene: TRBJ1-3; d_gene: .; v_gene: TRBV11-2
CDR3aa: CASSPGARPDTEAFF; CDR3nt: TGTGCCAGCAGCCCGGGGGCCCGGCCTGACACTGAAGCTTTCTTT; abundance: .; j_gene: TRBJ1-1; d_gene: .; v_gene: TRBV7-6
CDR3aa: CATSRSGWTSGRAGDNEQFF; CDR3nt: TGTGCCACCAGCAGATCCGGGTGGACTAGCGGGAGGGCCGGGGACAATGAGCAGTTCTTC; abundance: .; j_gene: TRBJ2-1; d_gene: TRBD2; v_gene: TRBV15
CDR3aa: CASSPIGLAGDQETQYF; CDR3nt: TGTGCCAGCAGTCCGATAGGACTAGCGGGTGATCAAGAGACCCAGTACTTC; abundance: once; j_gene: TRBJ2-5; d_gene: TRBD2; v_gene: TRBV27
CDR3aa: CASSPTMTDTQYF; CDR3nt: TGTGCCAGCTCACCAACGATGACAGATACGCAGTATTTT; abundance: .; j_gene: TRBJ2-3; d_gene: .; v_gene: TRBV18
CDR3aa: CASSSRPATDTQYF; CDR3nt: TGTGCCAGCAGCTCCCGCCCGGCCACAGATACGCAGTATTTT; abundance: .; j_gene: TRBJ2-3; d_gene: .; v_gene: TRBV11-2
CDR3aa: CASSVGTGDFGELFF; CDR3nt: TGTGCCAGCAGCGTAGGGACAGGGGATTTCGGGGAGCTGTTTTTT; abundance: .; j_gene: TRBJ2-2; d_gene: TRBD1; v_gene: TRBV9
CDR3aa: CASRAGEGEQYF; CDR3nt: TGTGCCAGCCGGGCGGGAGAGGGCGAGCAGTACTTC; abundance: .; j_gene: TRBJ2-7; d_gene: TRBD2; v_gene: TRBV5-4
CDR3aa: CASSAIEETQYF; CDR3nt: TGTGCCAGCAGTGCTATCGAAGAGACCCAGTACTTC; abundance: .; j_gene: TRBJ2-5; d_gene: .; v_gene: TRBV2
CDR3aa: CASITGKRDTQYF; CDR3nt: TGTGCCAGCATAACAGGGAAGAGGGATACGCAGTATTTT; abundance: once; j_gene: TRBJ2-3; d_gene: .; v_gene: TRBV2
CDR3aa: CASSYSTPTGEGYTF; CDR3nt: TGTGCCAGCAGTTACTCGACCCCTACTGGGGAAGGCTACACCTTC; abundance: .; j_gene: TRBJ1-2; d_gene: .; v_gene: TRBV6-6
CDR3aa: CASSVDSKGNYEQYF; CDR3nt: TGTGCCAGCAGCGTAGATAGTAAGGGAAACTACGAGCAGTACTTC; abundance: .; j_gene: TRBJ2-7; d_gene: .; v_gene: TRBV9
CDR3aa: CASSPGHQNHNQPQHF; CDR3nt: TGTGCCAGCAGTCCCGGGCACCAAAACCACAATCAGCCCCAGCATTTT; abundance: .; j_gene: TRBJ1-5; d_gene: .; v_gene: TRBV28
CDR3aa: CASGSGTGIEAFF; CDR3nt: TGTGCCAGCGGGTCCGGGACAGGTATTGAAGCTTTCTTT; abundance: .; j_gene: TRBJ1-1; d_gene: TRBD1; v_gene: TRBV28
CDR3aa: CASSLVPGGAYGYTF; CDR3nt: TGTGCCAGCAGCTTAGTGCCGGGCGGCGCCTATGGCTACACCTTC; abundance: .; j_gene: TRBJ1-2; d_gene: .; v_gene: TRBV7-8